This T cell receptor beta chain comes out of a study of tumor-infiltrating lymphocytes in glioblastoma multiforme. Whole-study findings and limits: The TCR and somatic mutation analysis included just one glioblastoma patient.

This clonotype has ten or more counts. Its antigen remains unknown. CDR1 is DFQATT and CDR2 is SNEGSKA in the germline V gene (reference sequence). V lost 1 base and J lost 4; bases outside the gene matches: 2. The length of the CDR3 is 14 residues. Multiple V-beta primers and a C-beta primer amplified TCRB from RNA. A C-beta primer primed TCRB cDNA from approximately 0.5 ug RNA. These TCRB libraries lack any described unique molecular identifiers. MiXCR, applied by TCRdb to the multiplex PCR reads, yields one record per CDR3 protein. The data contain 15,000 to 25,000 distinct CDR3 sequences, roughly 64% of them seen just once; the ten biggest clones take up 18%.

This sequence joins TRBV20-1 and TRBJ1-5; 9 positions agree with TRBD1. Sample: peripheral blood. This clonotype originated in a male donor with glioblastoma. The CDR3 region has the DNA TGCAGTGCTAGAGCCGGGACAGGGAATCAGCCCCAGCATTTT. It is translated as CSARAGTGNQPQHF.